This T cell receptor beta chain emerged from a study of shared clonotypes between healthy human individuals. Positive CCR7 selection of CD45RO-negative cells yielded the naive CD8 cells, and terminally differentiated effector memory CD45RA+ cells were excluded. Trimming removed 6 bases from V and 6 bases from J; junction bases left unmatched: 8. CDR3 length: 16 amino acids. Germline V gene lookup returns CDR1 WSHSY and CDR2 SAAADI. Only in-frame clones appear in the TCRdb table, and some are missing; sequencing was by immunoSEQ multiplex PCR. The data hold just over 2,000,000 clones, with 85% to 95% observed a single time.

The rearrangement uses TRBV10-2 and TRBJ2-1; the match to TRBD2 covers 13 bases. What was sequenced was naive CD8+ T cells sorted from blood. The sequence came from a man in his late teens or twenties in good health. CDR3 region: CASRGTGTSGVNEQFF. The CDR3 bases are TGCGCCAGCAGGGGAACCGGGACTAGCGGGGTCAATGAGCAGTTCTTC.